The 2 T cell receptor beta chains below were found in one sample sequenced in a study of post-analysis software for immune sequencing data. Whole-study findings and limits: Five TRBV segments, TRBV5-6, TRBV5-1 and TRBV20-1 among them, were found more frequent in patients than controls.

The antigens these receptors bind are not known. Unique molecular identifiers were carried by the TCR beta cDNA libraries. MiXCR was run by TCRdb on the PCR reads, yielding one entry per CDR3 protein. The table has 400,000 to 500,000 distinct CDR3 sequences, 30% to 40% seen once. The sequenced material came from blood. These receptor sequences come from a girl aged 2-10 years with multiple sclerosis.

The chain recombines TRBV28 with TRBJ2-5, with D hard to call. The germline gives CDR1 MDHEN, CDR2 SYDVKM. The CDR3 has 15 residues. Trimming stripped 7 bases from V and 2 bases from J, with 17 bases between. CDR3 protein: CASTPVHLRQETQYF. The CDR3 region has the DNA TGTGCCAGCACCCCGGTACACCTTCGGCAAGAGACCCAGTACTTC. The entire variable domain, with the rest obtained from reference TRBV28 and TRBJ2-5, is as follows: DVKVTQSSRYLVKRTGEKVFLECVQDMDHENMFWYRQDPGLGLRLIYFSYDVKMKEKGDIPEGYSVSREKKERFSLILESASTNQTSMYLCASTPVHLRQETQYFGPGTRLLVL.

This rearrangement joins TRBV5-1 to TRBJ2-6; unclear D gene. Germline CDR1 and CDR2: SGHRS and YFSETQ. The CDR3 is 15 residues long. Deletions cut 0 bases from V and 2 bases from J, with 6 bases between. The CDR3 here is CASSLVNTGANVLTF. Here the CDR3 DNA reads TGCGCCAGCAGCTTGGTCAACACTGGGGCCAACGTCCTGACTTTC. The full variable domain, with the rest looked up from reference TRBV5-1 and TRBJ2-6, is KAGVTQTPRYLIKTRGQQVTLSCSPISGHRSVSWYQQTPGQGLQFLFEYFSETQRNKGNFPGRFSGRQFSNSRSEMNVSTLELGDSALYLCASSLVNTGANVLTFGAGSRLTVL.